These 20 T cell receptor beta chains came from one sample sequenced in a study of T cell responses to AZD1222 COVID-19 vaccine. The repertoire was sequenced with immunoSEQ multiplex PCR; TCRdb's copy has only in-frame clones and lacks some. The table has about 120,000 clones, around 92% seen once. Sequencing was performed on peripheral blood, taken on day 0 of AZD1222 vaccination. The receptors were sampled from an adult in good health.

J is TRBJ1-2 and V is TRBV6-1, with D perhaps TRBD1 (5 bases). Trimming took 1 base from V and 2 from J, leaving 17 bases between them. The CDR3 loop spans 17 amino acids. CDR1 MNHNS and CDR2 SASEGT come from the germline V gene. The CDR3 region has the DNA TGTGCCAGCAGTGAAGGGGGCAGGCATTCCCCCAACTATGGCTACACCTTC. Residues: CASSEGGRHSPNYGYTF.

The genes are TRBV19 and TRBJ1-2, with TRBD1 as a possible D gene (5 bases). The CDR3 loop spans 13 amino acids. Germline CDR1 and CDR2: LNHDA and SQIVND (reference sequence). V lost 6 bases to trimming and J lost 3 bases, with 11 bases between them. This chain's CDR3 is CASSGQAYYGYTF. In DNA form, the CDR3 reads TGTGCCAGTAGCGGACAAGCCTACTATGGCTACACCTTC.

CDR3 coding DNA: TGCAGTGCTAGTCGTCGGGACCTATCCCCTTACGAGCAGTACTTC. Amino acids: CSASRRDLSPYEQYF. V is TRBV20-1 and J is TRBJ2-7; either TRBD1 or TRBD2 may supply D (5 bases each). The germline V gene encodes CDR1 DFQATT and CDR2 SNEGSKA (reference sequence). The germline V and J ends were trimmed by 3 bases and 4 bases, with 19 bases remaining between them. The CDR3 is 15 residues long.

The chain recombines TRBV12-3 or TRBV12-4 with TRBJ1-2; perhaps TRBD1 as D (6 bases). The CDR3 spans 13 residues. V was trimmed by 6 bases and J by 5 bases, leaving 13 bases between them. CDR3 coding DNA: TGTGCCAGCAGCTACAGGGAGATTTATGGCTACACCTTC. Translation gives CASSYREIYGYTF.

In this sample, this clone turned up once. The chain carries TRBV7-9 and TRBJ1-2; possibly TRBD1 for D (5 bases). The germline gives CDR1 SEHNR, CDR2 FQNEAQ (reference sequence). Trimming shortened V by 1 base and J by 4 bases, and 13 bases separated the two germline ends. The CDR3 contains 15 residues. For the CDR3, the DNA is TGTGCCAGCAGCTTAGGAGGGGCTCCAGGCTATGGCTACACCTTC. The encoded protein is CASSLGGAPGYGYTF.

The chain recombines TRBV6-5 with TRBJ2-5, with 8 positions matching TRBD2. The V gene end was trimmed by 2 bases and the J gene end by 1 base; junction bases not matched to a gene: 3. This CDR3 spans 15 amino acids. Germline assignment: CDR1 MNHEY and CDR2 SVGAGI. The CDR3 DNA reads as TGTGCCAGCAGTTACCTTACTAGCGGCCAAGAGACCCAGTACTTC. As protein: CASSYLTSGQETQYF.

The chain carries TRBV7-6 and TRBJ1-6; maybe TRBD1 (5 bases). The CDR3 length is 16 residues. Germline V CDR1 and CDR2: SGHVS, FNYEAQ. Trimming cost V 5 bases and J 5 bases, with 16 bases left between them. The CDR3 region has the DNA TGTGCCAGCAGCCTGGGACCGAACTCTAATAATTCACCCCTCCACTTT. Protein: CASSLGPNSNNSPLHF.

The chain is built from TRBV5-1 and TRBJ2-5; D remains ambiguous. CDR1 and CDR2 from the germline V gene are SGHRS and YFSETQ. The length of the CDR3 is 13 residues. The V gene lost 4 bases and the J gene lost 0 bases, with 7 bases spanning the gap. CDR3 residues: CASSAQDQETQYF. The CDR3 DNA follows: TGCGCCAGCAGCGCGCAAGACCAAGAGACCCAGTACTTC.

This chain joins TRBV6-2 or TRBV6-3 and TRBJ2-7; possible D gene TRBD1, 5 bases. The CDR3 covers 13 residues. Germline CDR1 MNHEY, CDR2 SVGEGT. V was trimmed by 3 bases and J by 4 bases, leaving 10 bases between them. CDR3 sequence reads: CASSYRTNYEQYF. The CDR3 DNA sequence: TGTGCCAGCAGTTATAGGACAAATTACGAGCAGTACTTC.

The J gene is TRBJ2-5, the V gene TRBV15; 8 bases match TRBD2. From germline, CDR1 is LNHNV and CDR2 YYDKDF (reference sequence). The V and J ends lost 9 bases and 5 bases, in that order; junction bases with no gene match: 14. The CDR3 extends over 15 amino acids. The DNA for the CDR3 is TGTGCCACTCTAGAGTCCGGGACTAGGACTGAGACCCAGTACTTC. Translated, it gives CATLESGTRTETQYF.

The chain has TRBV7-9 and TRBJ2-1; D gene uncertain. The CDR3 spans 12 residues. V lost 6 bases and J lost 10, with 13 bases in between. Germline lookup yields CDR1 SEHNR and CDR2 FQNEAQ (reference sequence). CDR3 region: CASSSLKGEQFF. The CDR3 DNA follows: TGTGCCAGCAGTTCCCTAAAGGGAGAGCAGTTCTTC.

This clone was detected once. The chain carries TRBV10-3 and TRBJ2-1; D gene unclear. This CDR3 is 12 amino acids long. V was trimmed by 0 bases and J by 12 bases, leaving 9 bases between them. The V gene's germline CDR1 is ENHRY and CDR2 SYGVKD. DNA for the CDR3: TGTGCCATCAGTGAGTCGGTAGTAGGGCAGTTCTTC. Translation: CAISESVVGQFF.

This chain connects TRBV21-1 to TRBJ2-7. TRBV21-1 is described as a pseudogene. The CDR3 is 13 residues long. CDR3: CASSMGWDYEQYF. CDR3 nucleotide sequence: TGTGCCAGCAGCATGGGCTGGGACTACGAGCAGTACTTC.

This chain joins TRBV11-2 and TRBJ1-4, with TRBD1 as a possible D gene (6 bases). In germline, CDR1 is SGHAT, CDR2 FQNNGV. V was trimmed by 5 bases and J by 6 bases, leaving 16 bases between them. The CDR3 spans 15 residues. The CDR3 DNA sequence: TGTGCCAGCAGCCTCAACTCTGGGGGCTATGAAAAACTGTTTTTT. This gives the protein CASSLNSGGYEKLFF.

The chain recombines TRBV19 with TRBJ2-1; TRBD2 agrees at 10 bases. From germline, CDR1 is LNHDA and CDR2 SQIVND (reference sequence). J lost 2 bases, V lost 5 bases, and 0 bases had no gene match. The CDR3 has 14 residues. CDR3 in amino acids: CASSLAGAYNEQFF. As DNA, the CDR3 is TGTGCCAGTAGTCTAGCGGGGGCCTACAATGAGCAGTTCTTC.

The chain is built from TRBV28 and TRBJ1-2; D gene unclear. Germline loops: CDR1 MDHEN, CDR2 SYDVKM. The CDR3 contains 12 residues. With 5 bases removed from V and 0 bases from J, the gap between germline ends came to 4 bases. CDR3 protein: CASSTSNYGYTF. The CDR3 nucleotides read TGTGCCAGCAGTACCTCTAACTATGGCTACACCTTC.

DNA of the CDR3: TGTGCCAGCAGCTTAAACGGTAATTCACCCCTCCACTTT. Translated: CASSLNGNSPLHF. J is TRBJ1-6 and V is TRBV7-2; D gene uncertain. Germline CDR1 and CDR2: SGHTA and FQGNSA. The CDR3 has 13 residues. V dropped 2 bases and J dropped 6 bases, with 5 bases sitting between them.

This chain's CDR3 is CAISDRETYNEQFF. The CDR3 DNA reads TGTGCCATCAGCGACAGGGAGACATACAATGAGCAGTTCTTC. The gene calls are TRBV10-3 and TRBJ2-1; 7 bases line up with TRBD1. V was clipped by 6 bases and J by 4 bases; unmatched bases: 6. This CDR3 contains 14 residues. CDR1 is ENHRY, CDR2 SYGVKD, per germline.

J is TRBJ1-5 and V is TRBV15, with 7 bases aligning to TRBD1. Germline V lookup: CDR1 LNHNV, CDR2 YYDKDF (reference sequence). The CDR3 has 15 residues. V dropped 4 bases and J dropped 0; count of bases not matched to a gene: 3. CDR3 in amino acids: CATSTHRGSNQPQHF. The CDR3 nucleotides are TGTGCCACCAGCACCCACAGGGGTAGCAATCAGCCCCAGCATTTT.

The genes are TRBV28 and TRBJ2-1; the D gene could be TRBD1 or TRBD2 (5 bases each). The CDR3 loop spans 12 amino acids. Trimming cost V 4 bases and J 10 bases, with 11 bases left between them. Germline V gene lookup returns CDR1 MDHEN and CDR2 SYDVKM. In DNA, the CDR3 is TGTGCCAGCAGTTGGGACGTCAACGAGCAGTTCTTC. This codes for CASSWDVNEQFF.